The present T cell receptor beta chain was sequenced within a study of control samples from healthy donors and cancer patients. The germline CDR1 and CDR2 sequences are MDHEN and SYDVKM. After removal of 3 bases from V and 4 bases from J, the junction contained 4 bases not matched to a gene. This CDR3 has 14 residues. Generated by immunoSEQ multiplex PCR, the TCRdb table keeps only in-frame clones and is missing some. The data contain approximately 97,000 clones, around nine tenths of them singletons. The chain is built from TRBV28 and TRBJ2-7; TRBD1 matches 9 bases. This TCR came from a human donor in good health. The donor label of this sample is uncertain. Specimen: blood. CDR3 bases: TGTGCCAGCAGTTTCAGGGACAGGGCTTACGAGCAGTACTTC. Residues: CASSFRDRAYEQYF.